A selection of T cell receptor beta chains follows, all from one sample in a study of T cells in Graves' hyperthyroidism and ophthalmopathy. TCRdb re-called the multiplex PCR reads with MiXCR, one entry per CDR3 protein. Of some 620,000 distinct CDR3 sequences in the sample, roughly 17% are singletons; the top ten hold approximately 3.8%. The sequencing input was blood. The receptors originated from a woman between 25 and 40 years old with Graves' hyperthyroidism. Each CDR3 is given without its conserved first and last residue. Not every row has a clone size; where given, it reads once, few, many or a size class.

v_call,clone_size,cdr3_length,cdr3_aa
TRBV7-8,many,11,ASSLAISSPLH
TRBV9,few,13,ASSSRAGAWETQY
TRBV5-1,few,12,ASSDRDSIGEQY
TRBV20-1,many,12,SAGGLAGNYEQY
TRBV7-9,once,13,ASSFQGGTFTEAF
TRBV18,NA,13,ASSPPGLSTDTQY
TRBV11-1,NA,18,ASLEKAVSSGRKNTGELF
TRBV19,few,12,ASTPSRGITEAF
TRBV10-3,few,9,AISEFGEQY
TRBV4-2,few,12,ASSPSGLQETQY
TRBV28,many,13,ASSLLGSGAYEQY
TRBV6-5,many,14,ASSYSISTGRTEAF
TRBV20-1,NA,10,SARLRIYEQY
TRBV20-1,many,11,SGGRSVNYGYT
TRBV5-5,few,13,ASSLFGQGAFGYT
TRBV28,many,12,ASSLGRAGNTIY
TRBV18,many,12,ASSPLQNLYGYT
TRBV5-1,many,12,ASRWGASTDTQY
TRBV30,few,11,AWRGSGRQEAF
TRBV2,many,10,ASSENREVSY
TRBV19,few,13,ASSIAGVSYNEQF
TRBV3-1,many,15,ASSQGPTGITTDTQY
TRBV11-3,many,14,ASSLGDRGANTEAF
TRBV28,NA,15,ASTSSETAISKNIQY
TRBV27,NA,12,ASSLQGWSTEAF
TRBV12-3/TRBV12-4,NA,15,ASSQISTTGGLYEQY
TRBV12-3/TRBV12-4,NA,13,ASSSLIMSTGELF
TRBV20-1,many,10,SGTGQITEAF
TRBV28,many,14,ASSRRTSGSGNEQF
TRBV7-3,NA,13,ASSAGLAGQETQY
TRBV7-9,NA,11,ASRLFSGNTIY
TRBV20-1,few,12,SAKRTTRRDTQY
TRBV12-3/TRBV12-4,many,11,ASSLRSDDTQY
TRBV12-3/TRBV12-4,few,13,ASSTHTGTDEKLF
TRBV20-1,many,11,SASGTGIQPQH
TRBV4-3,NA,14,ASSPGQGESNYGYT
TRBV30,many,11,AWSRDTSYEQY
TRBV5-1,many,12,ASSLWTGDTEAF
TRBV29-1,many,10,SVASGAYEQY
TRBV7-2,few,16,ASSLGLAGIPSTDTQY
TRBV7-8,NA,14,ASSLSRGGGSQPQH
TRBV6-2/TRBV6-3,many,16,ASSYGSLRPLDYNEQF
TRBV7-9,NA,12,ASSAPTGFYEQF